Shown below are 11 T cell receptor beta chains from a single sample sequenced in a study of T cell clonality in common variable immunodeficiency. TCRdb's copy holds only in-frame clones and misses some; the assay was immunoSEQ multiplex PCR. Observed are some 38,000 clones, no singletons, with the top ten taking approximately 2.6%. What was sequenced was peripheral blood mononuclear cells. These receptor sequences come from a person aged 18-69 years in good health.

This clone was observed many times. Sequencing ends 3 residues short of the CDR3 end; the germline J gene provides the rest. The chain couples TRBV2 to TRBJ2-5, with D possibly TRBD1 on 5 matching bases. The germline CDR1 and CDR2 sequences are SNHLY and FYNNEI. Trimming stripped 6 bases from V and 4 bases from J, with 15 bases between. The CDR3 is 14 residues long. CDR3 DNA (partial): TGTGCCAGCAGGGGGCAGGCAGTTTCAGAGACC. Translating it yields CASRGQAVSET. The full CDR3 reads CASRGQAVSETQYF.

This clone has at least ten counts. The read comes to an end 3 residues before the CDR3 does, leaving the germline J gene to fill in the end. The J gene is TRBJ1-1, the V gene TRBV20-1, with D tentatively TRBD1 (5 bases). V was cut by 1 base and J by 5 bases, with 14 bases left in between. The length of the CDR3 is 14 residues. Germline V CDR1 and CDR2: DFQATT, SNEGSKA (reference sequence). CDR3 DNA, as far as it was read: TGCAGTGCTAGAGGGGGGGTGGGGCGTACTGAA. It translates to CSARGGVGRTE. The complete CDR3 sequence is CSARGGVGRTEAFF.

This clone was recorded at least ten times. The DNA read from the CDR3 is TGCAGCGTTGAAGATCCCCCCCCCAGGGGGTATGGC. This sequence encodes CSVEDPPPRGYG. The whole CDR3 reads CSVEDPPPRGYGYTF. V gene TRBV29-1 combines with J gene TRBJ1-2, with 7 positions matching TRBD1. The read terminates 3 residues ahead of where the CDR3 ends, so the germline J gene completes it. The CDR3 loop spans 15 amino acids. Germline V gene data show CDR1 as SQVTM and CDR2 as ANQGSEA. V shed 0 bases and J 5 bases; nucleotides not matched to a gene: 9.

Details on this clone: The read is 3 residues too short to cover the CDR3 end, so that end is filled in from the germline J gene. V usage is TRBV19 and J usage is TRBJ1-2; maybe TRBD1 (6 bases). The CDR3 has 13 amino acids. Germline CDR1 and CDR2: LNHDA and SQIVND (reference sequence). The DNA read from the CDR3 is TGTGCCAGTAGTCTCCACAGGGTATCCGAC. Translated: CASSLHRVSD. The whole CDR3 sequence reads CASSLHRVSDYTF. The entire variable domain, with the rest obtained from reference TRBV19 and TRBJ1-2, is as follows: DGGITQSPKYLFRKEGQNVTLSCEQNLNHDAMYWYRQDPGQGLRLIYYSQIVNDFQKGDIAEGYSVSREKKESFPLTVTSAQKNPTAFYLCASSLHRVSDYTFGSGTRLTVV.

This clone was recorded a few times. The read ends 3 residues early relative to the CDR3; the germline J gene fills the gap. This chain connects TRBV7-2 to TRBJ1-1, with D unresolved. The CDR3 spans 12 residues. Trimming removed 1 base at V and 6 bases at J, with 6 bases between. Germline CDR1 and CDR2: SGHTA and FQGNSA. CDR3 sequence reads: CASSLGLPEAFF. CDR3 bases read: TGTGCCAGCAGCTTAGGTCTACCTGAA. Combining the CDR3 with reference TRBV7-2 and TRBJ1-1 gives the whole variable domain GAGVSQSPSNKVTEKGKDVELRCDPISGHTALYWYRQSLGQGLEFLIYFQGNSAPDKSGLPSDRFSAERTGGSVSTLTIQRTQQEDSAVYLCASSLGLPEAFFGQGTRLTVV.

This clone was picked up many times. Read data end 3 residues before the CDR3 end; the end is taken from the germline J gene. The rearrangement links TRBV5-1 to TRBJ2-7; weak D call: TRBD2 (6 bases). CDR1 is SGHRS and CDR2 is YFSETQ in the germline V gene. This CDR3 is built from 18 residues. The V and J ends lost 0 bases and 3 bases respectively, with 22 bases between them. CDR3 DNA, as far as it was read: TGCGCCAGCAGCTTGGCCGGGGGAGCGCGACCCCTCCACTACGAG. This gives the protein CASSLAGGARPLHYE. The whole CDR3 protein reads CASSLAGGARPLHYEQYF.

By share of the sample, this clone is medium-sized (0.01 to 0.1%). The read ends 3 residues early relative to the CDR3; the germline J gene fills the gap. The gene calls are TRBV15 and TRBJ1-4; D might be TRBD1 (5 bases). CDR1 is LNHNV and CDR2 is YYDKDF in the germline V gene (reference sequence). The CDR3 has 16 residues. The V gene lost 0 bases and the J gene lost 4 bases, with 12 bases spanning the gap. The sequenced CDR3 bases are TGTGCCACCAGCAGAGATCGAGGGGTCGGTAATGAAAAA. Residues: CATSRDRGVGNEK. In full, the CDR3 is CATSRDRGVGNEKLFF.

This clone was recorded many times. The missing CDR3 end, 3 residues past where the read stops, is filled in from the germline J gene. This chain joins TRBV5-1 and TRBJ1-2, with 9 bases fitting TRBD1. J was trimmed by 4 bases and V by 0 bases; bases with no gene match: 7. The CDR3 spans 16 residues. In germline, CDR1 is SGHRS, CDR2 YFSETQ. The CDR3 here is CASSLGDRATFYGYTF. Incomplete CDR3 DNA: TGCGCCAGCAGCTTGGGGGACAGGGCCACCTTCTATGGC.

This clone was found a few times. Read data end 3 residues before the CDR3 end; the end is taken from the germline J gene. V is TRBV19 and J is TRBJ1-2; no definite D call. The CDR3 contains 14 residues. Per the germline V gene, CDR1 is LNHDA and CDR2 is SQIVND (reference sequence). The covered CDR3 bases are TGTGCCAGTAGTATTTATGCGGGAGGCGGCGAC. Translating it yields CASSIYAGGGD. The whole CDR3 is CASSIYAGGGDYTF.

This clone occurred a few times. The read gets to within 3 residues of the CDR3 end, and the germline J gene fills in the rest. The chain has TRBV19 and TRBJ1-1; D gene uncertain. Germline V gene data show CDR1 as LNHDA and CDR2 as SQIVND (reference sequence). This CDR3 comprises 14 residues. The sequenced CDR3 bases are TGTGCCAGTAGCCCCATGCAGGTTTCCTACGAG. Translating gives CASSPMQVSYE. The full CDR3 sequence reads CASSPMQVSYEAFF.

This clone was recorded many times. The CDR3 is cut off 3 residues early in the read; its end comes from the germline J gene. The chain couples TRBV6-1 to TRBJ1-5, with D perhaps TRBD1 (5 bases). CDR3 size: 16 residues. V shed 2 bases and J shed 5 bases, with 16 bases lying between them. Germline V gives CDR1 MNHNS, CDR2 SASEGT. The CDR3 DNA, read in part, is TGTGCCAGCAGTGAATCGGGAGGATGGGGCTATCAGCCC. Protein: CASSESGGWGYQP. The CDR3 as a whole reads CASSESGGWGYQPQHF.